This record looks at one T cell receptor (beta chain) sequence and its context. There are 16 residues in the CDR3. The germline CDR1 and CDR2 sequences are MDHEN and SYDVKM. The V segment lost 4 bases and the J segment 0 bases; nucleotides outside the gene matches: 9. These data are taken from a study of blood T cell repertoires in COVID-19. Study-level background: From the United States, Italy and Spain came samples of acute and convalescent COVID-19.

TCRdb keeps only in-frame clones here, not all; method: immunoSEQ multiplex PCR. The profile shows 200,000 to 250,000 clones, approximately 83% of them singletons. The clonotype originates from a human donor in a cohort sampled during active COVID-19. V gene TRBV28 combines with J gene TRBJ2-7, with 7 positions matching TRBD2. The specimen sequenced was peripheral blood. The CDR3 DNA is TGTGCCAGCAGTTCTATAGCGGGTCATAACTCCTACGAGCAGTACTTC. Amino acid sequence: CASSSIAGHNSYEQYF.